The 6 T cell receptor beta chains below come from one sample, sequenced in a study of T cell responses to AZD1222 COVID-19 vaccine. Data came from immunoSEQ multiplex PCR; TCRdb stores just in-frame clones and leaves some out. Of about 85,000 clones listed, approximately 89% are singletons. The sample in question was peripheral blood, obtained on day 0 of AZD1222 vaccination. Receptor source: an adult in good health.

The chain has TRBV10-3 and TRBJ2-4; 10 bases match TRBD2. J was trimmed by 3 bases and V by 2 bases; bases with no gene match: 7. From germline, CDR1 is ENHRY and CDR2 SYGVKD. This CDR3 has 17 amino acids. CDR3: CAISEPSGSLSKNIQYF. In DNA form, the CDR3 reads TGTGCCATCAGTGAGCCTAGCGGGAGTTTGAGCAAAAACATTCAGTACTTC.

The chain combines TRBV11-2 with TRBJ2-1, with D perhaps TRBD2 (5 bases). Germline CDR1 SGHAT, CDR2 FQNNGV. CDR3 length: 12 residues. V was trimmed by 3 bases and J by 6 bases, leaving 6 bases between them. The CDR3 DNA reads TGTGCCAGCAGCTTCGGAGGCAATGAGCAGTTCTTC. Amino acid sequence: CASSFGGNEQFF.

The V call is TRBV6-5, the J call TRBJ2-1, with 8 bases matching TRBD2. The length of the CDR3 is 15 residues. V trimming: 5 bases; J trimming: 1 base; junction bases outside the gene matches: 4. Germline CDR1 is MNHEY and CDR2 is SVGAGI. The CDR3: CASSRSGASYNEQFF. CDR3 nucleotides: TGTGCCAGCAGTCGTAGCGGGGCGTCCTACAATGAGCAGTTCTTC.

The table lists this clone with a count of one. The rearrangement links TRBV5-1 to TRBJ2-7; 7 bases are a match to TRBD1. The J segment lost 4 bases and the V segment lost 0 bases, leaving 4 bases of the junction unmatched. There are 14 residues in the CDR3. In germline, CDR1 is SGHRS, CDR2 YFSETQ. The CDR3 here is CASSLVEGAYEQYF. CDR3 sequence (DNA): TGCGCCAGCAGCTTGGTAGAGGGGGCGTACGAGCAGTACTTC.

The CDR3 is CASSQGTANSPLHF. DNA for the CDR3: TGTGCCAGCAGCCAAGGCACAGCCAATTCACCCCTCCACTTT. The gene calls are TRBV3-1 (or the pseudogene TRBV3-2) and TRBJ1-6; D gene unclear. Germline V CDR1 and CDR2: LGHDT, YNNKEL (reference sequence). The CDR3 runs to 14 residues. Trimming took 1 base from V and 7 from J, leaving 8 bases between them.

This clone was counted only a few times. The chain uses TRBV2 and TRBJ1-5; unclear D gene. Trimming shortened V by 7 bases and J by 4 bases, and 11 bases separated the two germline ends. This CDR3 is built from 13 residues. From germline, CDR1 is SNHLY and CDR2 FYNNEI. CDR3 protein: CASKNSQNQPQHF. CDR3 nucleotides: TGTGCCAGCAAGAACAGCCAAAATCAGCCCCAGCATTTT.